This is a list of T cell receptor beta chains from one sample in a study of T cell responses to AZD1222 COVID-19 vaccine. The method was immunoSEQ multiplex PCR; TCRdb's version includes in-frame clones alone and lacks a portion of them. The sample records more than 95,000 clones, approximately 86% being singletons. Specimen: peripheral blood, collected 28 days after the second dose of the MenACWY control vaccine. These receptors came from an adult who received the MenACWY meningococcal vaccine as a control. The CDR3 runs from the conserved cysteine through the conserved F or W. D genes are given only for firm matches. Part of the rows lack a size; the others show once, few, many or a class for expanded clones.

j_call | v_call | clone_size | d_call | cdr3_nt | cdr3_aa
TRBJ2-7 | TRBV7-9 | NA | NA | TGTGCCAGCAGCTTAGGGGACATCCTCTCCTACGAGCAGTACTTC | CASSLGDILSYEQYF
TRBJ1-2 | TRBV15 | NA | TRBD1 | TGTGCCACCAGCAGAGATTACAGGGGATATGGCTACACCTTC | CATSRDYRGYGYTF
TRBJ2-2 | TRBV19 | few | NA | TGTGCCAGTAGCGGACAATCCAACACCGGGGAGCTGTTTTTT | CASSGQSNTGELFF
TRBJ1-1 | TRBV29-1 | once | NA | TGCAGCGCTGCCGGGGACTACACTGAAGCTTTCTTT | CSAAGDYTEAFF
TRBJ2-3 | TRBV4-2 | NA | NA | TGTGCCAGCAGCCGGAACCCCGGGGGCCCTAGCACAGATACGCAGTATTTT | CASSRNPGGPSTDTQYF
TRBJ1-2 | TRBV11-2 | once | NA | TGTGCCAGCAGCCCCCAGGAGAACTATGGCTACACCTTC | CASSPQENYGYTF
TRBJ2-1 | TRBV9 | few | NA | TGTGCCAGCAGCTCGGGACACGAATACAATGAGCAGTTCTTC | CASSSGHEYNEQFF
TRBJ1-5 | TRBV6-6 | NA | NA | TGTGCCAGCAGCCGTCCCTCAGGGGCGCCCGGGTTCCTAGAGTATCAGCCCCAGCATTTT | CASSRPSGAPGFLEYQPQHF
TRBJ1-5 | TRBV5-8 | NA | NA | TGTGCCAGCAGCAGGGACCGCCCTCAGCCCCAGCATTTT | CASSRDRPQPQHF
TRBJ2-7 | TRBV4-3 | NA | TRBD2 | TGCGCCAGCAGCCAAATGAGCGGGGGATCCTACGAGCAGTACTTC | CASSQMSGGSYEQYF
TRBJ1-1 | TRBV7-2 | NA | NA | TGTGCCAGCAGCCCCCGAGGAGGGGTCACTGAAGCTTTCTTT | CASSPRGGVTEAFF
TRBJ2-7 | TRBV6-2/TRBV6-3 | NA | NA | TGTGCCAGCAGTAAGGGGGGAGCCCCATACTGGCAGTACTTC | CASSKGGAPYWQYF
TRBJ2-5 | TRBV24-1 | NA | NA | TGTGCCACCAGTGATTTGGGCCAGGGGATCGGTAGGGAGACCCAGTACTTC | CATSDLGQGIGRETQYF
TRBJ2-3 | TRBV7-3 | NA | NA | TGTGCCAGCAGCTTAATGGCGGCAGGGGCGGGGGATACGCAGTATTTT | CASSLMAAGAGDTQYF
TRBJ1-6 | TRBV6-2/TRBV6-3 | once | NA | TGTGCCAGCAGTTACCAGAAGAATTCACCCCTCCACTTT | CASSYQKNSPLHF
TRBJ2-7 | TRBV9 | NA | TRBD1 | TGTGCCAGCAGCCCATACGGACAGGGCGAATTGTACGAGCAGTACTTC | CASSPYGQGELYEQYF
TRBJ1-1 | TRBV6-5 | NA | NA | TGTGCCAGCAGTTACTCTAGGTCAGGGAACACTGAAGCTTTCTTT | CASSYSRSGNTEAFF
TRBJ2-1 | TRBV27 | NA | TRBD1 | TGTGCCAGCAGAAGGGACAGGGACTCCTACAATGAGCAGTTCTTC | CASRRDRDSYNEQFF
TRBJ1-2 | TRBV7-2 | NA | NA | TGTGCCAGCAGCTTTACGCCAGGGGATGGGGGCTACACCTTC | CASSFTPGDGGYTF
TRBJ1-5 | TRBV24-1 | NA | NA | TGTGCCACCAGTGAGCCTACAGGGAATCAGCCCCAGCATTTT | CATSEPTGNQPQHF
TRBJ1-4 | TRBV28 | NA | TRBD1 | TGTGCCAGCAGTCCTACAACAGGGGGAGGGGTTGAAAAACTGTTTTTT | CASSPTTGGGVEKLFF
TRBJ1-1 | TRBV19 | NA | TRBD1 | TGTGCCAGTAGGATAAGAACAGGGGTAGCTCCGGAAGCTTTCTTT | CASRIRTGVAPEAFF
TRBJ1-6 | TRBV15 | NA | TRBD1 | TGTGCCACCAGCTCACGGGACAGGGAAAATTCACCCCTCCACTTT | CATSSRDRENSPLHF
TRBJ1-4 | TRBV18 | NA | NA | TGTGCCAGCTCAATGTTAACAGGGAGTACAACTGAAAAACTGTTTTTT | CASSMLTGSTTEKLFF
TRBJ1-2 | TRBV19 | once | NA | TGTGCCAGTAGTATGGGGGACTATGGCTACACCTTC | CASSMGDYGYTF
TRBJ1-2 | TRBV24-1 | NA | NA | TGTGCCACCAGTGATTTGCGCCAGGGTTGGGGCTACACCTTC | CATSDLRQGWGYTF
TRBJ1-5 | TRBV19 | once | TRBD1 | TGTGCCAGTACCCCATTGGACAGGGGTAGCAATCAGCCCCAGCATTTT | CASTPLDRGSNQPQHF
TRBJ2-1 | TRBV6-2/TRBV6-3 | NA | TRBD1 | TGTGCCAGCAGTAAGGGGACAGACAATGAGCAGTTCTTC | CASSKGTDNEQFF
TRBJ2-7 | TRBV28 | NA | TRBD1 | TGTGCCAGCAGTTCACCGGGACAGGGGTACGAGCAGTACTTC | CASSSPGQGYEQYF
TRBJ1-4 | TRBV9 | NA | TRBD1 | TGTGCCAGCAGCGTTGACAGGGACGAAAAACTGTTTTTT | CASSVDRDEKLFF
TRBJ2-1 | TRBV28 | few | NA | TGTGCCAGCAGTTTGAGGGGGAGCTCCTACAATGAGCAGTTCTTC | CASSLRGSSYNEQFF
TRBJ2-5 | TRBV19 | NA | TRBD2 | TGTGCCAGTAGCGCTCCGACCGGGCGCGGGGGGCCACGGGCGAAAACCCAGTACTTC | CASSAPTGRGGPRAKTQYF
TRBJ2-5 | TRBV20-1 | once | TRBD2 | TGCAGTGCTAGTGGCGCGTCTAGCGGGGTTGGGGAGACCCAGTACTTC | CSASGASSGVGETQYF
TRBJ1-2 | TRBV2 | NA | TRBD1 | TGTGCCAGCAGTGTTACCGACAGGGGTGGCTACACCTTC | CASSVTDRGGYTF
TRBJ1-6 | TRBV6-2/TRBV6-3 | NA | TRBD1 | TGTGCCAGCAGTGCACAGGGGAGAGCAGGAAATTCACCCCTCCACTTT | CASSAQGRAGNSPLHF
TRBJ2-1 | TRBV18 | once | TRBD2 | TGTGCCAGCTCACGCGGGGGGGCACAAAATGAGCAGTTCTTC | CASSRGGAQNEQFF
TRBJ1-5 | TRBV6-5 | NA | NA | TGTGCCAGCAGTTACTCACATATGGGCAATCAGCCCCAGCATTTT | CASSYSHMGNQPQHF
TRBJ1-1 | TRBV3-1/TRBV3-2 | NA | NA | TGTGCCAGCAGCCGAGGATCATCAGCTTTCTTT | CASSRGSSAFF
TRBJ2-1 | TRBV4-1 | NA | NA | TGCGCCAGCGCCCACCCGGTGCGTTCCCATGAGCAGTTCTTC | CASAHPVRSHEQFF
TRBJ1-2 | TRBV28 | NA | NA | TGTGCCAGCAGCCGTGGATTCGGGGGCTACACCTTC | CASSRGFGGYTF